The rows below give T cell receptor beta chains drawn from one sample of a study of shared clonotypes between healthy human individuals. This table comes from immunoSEQ multiplex PCR, and its TCRdb copy is limited to in-frame clones, with some not included. In the table there are around 2.1 million clones, 90% to 97% of which are singletons. The specimen sequenced was naive CD4+ T cells sorted from blood. Receptors were obtained from a man between 18 and 29 years old in good health. The CDR3 runs from the conserved cysteine through the conserved F or W. A D gene is named only where the DNA matches it firmly. A row's size may be missing; if present it is once, few, many or a size class.

cdr3_length	j_call	clone_size	d_call	v_call	cdr3_aa
14	TRBJ1-2	few	TRBD1	TRBV30	CAWSTRGKGPGYTF
16	TRBJ2-7	.	.	TRBV27	CASSLSSRAGLYEQYF
14	TRBJ2-7	.	TRBD2	TRBV10-1	CASSVRREEYEQYF
16	TRBJ2-5	.	.	TRBV30	CAWSVKTPGAQETQYF
13	TRBJ2-7	.	.	TRBV5-8	CASSLSSVFEQYF
15	TRBJ2-1	.	.	TRBV25-1	CASSDRTTIYNEQFF
14	TRBJ1-2	once	.	TRBV4-1	CASSQDGESYGYTF
16	TRBJ2-7	.	TRBD2	TRBV27	CASSSGSSGGAPVQYF
14	TRBJ2-7	.	.	TRBV11-2	CASSLPRGSYEQYF
15	TRBJ1-4	once	TRBD1	TRBV2	CASRHDRGTNEKLFF
13	TRBJ2-1	once	TRBD2	TRBV7-2	CASSWGGLEEQFF
12	TRBJ2-7	.	.	TRBV19	CASSEAVGEQYF
15	TRBJ2-1	.	TRBD2	TRBV5-1	CASSPPSGNMDEQFF
17	TRBJ1-6	few	.	TRBV19	CASKTLLAGEVNSPLHF
16	TRBJ1-5	.	.	TRBV18	CASSPWGAGSNQPQHF
13	TRBJ2-7	.	.	TRBV6-1	CASSRQDTYEQYF